What follows is one TCR beta chain and its context. The protocol was immunoSEQ multiplex PCR, while the TCRdb copy is restricted to in-frame clones and leaves out a portion. The data contain roughly 74,000 clones, roughly 93% of them seen just once; the ten biggest clones take up around 4.5%. The entry originates in a study of control samples from healthy donors and cancer patients. CDR1 and CDR2 (germline): MDHEN, SYDVKM. The length of the CDR3 is 16 residues. Trimming removed 6 bases from V and 4 bases from J, with 21 bases in between. V gene TRBV28 combines with J gene TRBJ1-2; D gene uncertain. Sequenced: blood. This receptor was taken from a woman aged 18-29 years in good health. DNA for the CDR3: TGTGCCAGCAGAATTTTAATTGGGGAGTTAGGCTATGGCTACACCTTC. Translating gives CASRILIGELGYGYTF.